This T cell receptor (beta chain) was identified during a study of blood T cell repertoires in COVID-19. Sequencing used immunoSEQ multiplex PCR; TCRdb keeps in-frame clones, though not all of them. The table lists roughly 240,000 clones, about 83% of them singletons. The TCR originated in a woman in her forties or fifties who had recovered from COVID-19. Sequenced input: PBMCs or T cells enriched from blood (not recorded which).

CDR3 sequence reads: CASSLNPSRGNEQFF. CDR3 DNA sequence: TGTGCCAGCAGCTTAAACCCCTCCAGGGGCAATGAGCAGTTCTTC. This chain uses TRBV7-3 with TRBJ2-1; TRBD1 is a possible D gene (6 bases). The CDR3 extends over 15 amino acids. CDR1 and CDR2 from the germline V gene are SGHTA and FQGTGA. V was trimmed by 1 base and J by 6 bases, leaving 13 bases between them.